This T cell receptor (beta chain) was observed in a study of blood T cell repertoires in COVID-19. Study summary: PBMCs, B-cell-depleted T cells, or T cells provided the cDNA or gDNA that made up the material.

Losses at the gene ends were 4 bases for V and 6 bases for J; bases not matched to a gene: 14. CDR3 length: 18 amino acids. Germline V gene sequence: CDR1 MNHNS, CDR2 SASEGT. Assay: immunoSEQ multiplex PCR; the TCRdb copy retains only in-frame clones and omits some. This sample carries some 200,000 clones, roughly four fifths of them seen once, and the ten largest clones take 11%. The chain uses TRBV6-1 and TRBJ2-4; 11 nucleotides align to TRBD2. Sequenced: peripheral blood. The TCR was taken from a woman aged 40 to 50 with COVID-19, enrolled during active disease. The CDR3 sequence: CASSGPLSGRAHRNIQYF. The CDR3 DNA reads as TGTGCCAGCAGTGGCCCCCTTAGCGGGAGGGCCCATAGAAACATTCAGTACTTC.